These 9 T cell receptor beta chains came from one sample sequenced in a study of circulating CD8 cells and anti-PD-1 response in melanoma. TCR libraries were prepared from roughly 14 ng of total RNA with the QIAseq Immune Repertoire TCR panel. One entry per CDR3 protein, called by TCRdb with MiXCR from the reads. The data show about 400 distinct CDR3 sequences, with less than 3.5% seen just once and approximately 15% held by the top ten. Four subsets defined by PD-1 and/or TIGIT were sorted from live CD3+CD8+TCRalphabeta+ cells. The specimen was CD8+ T cells from PBMCs, collected at baseline or after one month of anti-PD-1 therapy (not recorded which). These receptors were taken from a human donor with melanoma.

This clonotype is categorized as medium-sized. The chain couples TRBV28 to TRBJ2-7; 8 bases match TRBD2. V trimming: 6 bases; J trimming: 1 base; junction bases outside the gene matches: 20. Germline V gene data show CDR1 as MDHEN and CDR2 as SYDVKM. The CDR3 is made up of 19 amino acids. The chain's CDR3 is CASSPTGTRKKRISYEQYF. The CDR3 DNA sequence: TGTGCCAGCAGCCCCACCGGGACTAGGAAGAAAAGGATTTCCTACGAGCAGTACTTC.

This clonotype is judged large (0.1 to 1%). This chain connects TRBV7-9 to TRBJ2-7, with TRBD2 as a possible D gene (5 bases). The ends were cut back, 4 bases at V and 9 bases at J, with 16 bases in the middle. CDR1 and CDR2 from the germline V gene are SEHNR and FQNEAQ (reference sequence). The CDR3 contains 13 residues. In DNA, the CDR3 is TGTGCCAGCAGCTCCACGCCCGGGGTAGGGCAGTACTTC. This translates into CASSSTPGVGQYF.

This clonotype qualifies as large. CDR3 coding DNA: TGTGCCAGCAGTTCGACAGGGGTGTGGACTAATGAAAAACTGTTTTTT. Translation: CASSSTGVWTNEKLFF. This chain connects TRBV12-3 or TRBV12-4 to TRBJ1-4; 8 positions match TRBD1. With 4 bases clipped from V and 2 bases from J, the junction kept 6 bases outside the gene matches. This CDR3 is built from 16 residues.

This clonotype ranks as large. CDR3 residues: CASSGRRTTNTDTQYF. The CDR3, as DNA: TGTGCCAGCAGCGGTAGGAGGACAACAAACACAGATACGCAGTATTTT. The genes are TRBV5-6 and TRBJ2-3; D could derive from TRBD1 or TRBD2 (5 bases each). This CDR3 comprises 16 residues. Germline CDR1 SGHDT, CDR2 YYEEEE. Deletions cut 4 bases from V and 2 bases from J, with 17 bases between. The full variable domain, in which reference TRBV5-6 and TRBJ2-3 provide the parts outside the CDR3, is DAGVTQSPTHLIKTRGQQVTLRCSPKSGHDTVSWYQQALGQGPQFIFQYYEEEERQRGNFPDRFSGHQFPNYSSELNVNALLLGDSALYLCASSGRRTTNTDTQYFGPGTRLTVL.

In its sample, this clonotype ranks as large. V and J are TRBV20-1 and TRBJ1-6, with 7 bases lining up with TRBD1. With V trimmed by 3 bases and J by 9 bases, 5 bases remained unmatched. The CDR3 spans 13 residues. The V gene's germline CDR1 is DFQATT and CDR2 SNEGSKA (reference sequence). The CDR3 DNA reads TGCAGTGCTAGCCAGGGGGAAAGTTCACCCCTCCACTTT. Its translation: CSASQGESSPLHF.

Judged by abundance, this clonotype is large. V usage is TRBV29-1 and J usage is TRBJ2-7; the D call may be TRBD1 or TRBD2 (6 bases each). The CDR3 has 15 amino acids. The V end lost 4 bases, the J end lost 4 bases, and 20 bases lay between the germline ends. Germline V CDR1 and CDR2: SQVTM, ANQGSEA. The CDR3 region is CSVVGGALQSYEQYF. CDR3 DNA: TGCAGCGTTGTGGGGGGCGCCCTCCAATCTTACGAGCAGTACTTC.

Judged by abundance, this clonotype is large. The rearrangement links TRBV4-1 to TRBJ2-7; D is unclear. The CDR3 has 13 amino acids. Germline V lookup: CDR1 MGHRA, CDR2 YSYEKL. The germline V and J ends were trimmed by 5 bases and 5 bases, with 13 bases remaining between them. The chain's CDR3 is CASSFAISHEQYF. CDR3 nucleotide sequence: TGCGCCAGCAGCTTCGCTATATCCCACGAGCAGTACTTC.

Within the sample, this clonotype is large. The V and J genes are TRBV27 and TRBJ2-1; 8 bases line up with TRBD2. This CDR3 region has 15 residues. The germline V gene encodes CDR1 MNHEY and CDR2 SMNVEV (reference sequence). After removal of 5 bases from V and 3 bases from J, the junction contained 6 bases not matched to a gene. This CDR3 reads CASSQSSGNYNEQFF. The DNA for the CDR3 is TGTGCCAGCAGTCAAAGTAGCGGGAACTACAATGAGCAGTTCTTC.

This clonotype is deemed large. The chain combines TRBV12-3 or TRBV12-4 with TRBJ2-3, with D possibly being TRBD1 or TRBD2 (5 bases each). V gave up 5 bases and J gave up 1 base, with 19 bases separating them. The CDR3 spans 17 residues. The CDR3 is CASSSIGASWGTDTQYF. The CDR3 DNA reads TGTGCCAGCAGTAGTATCGGGGCCAGTTGGGGCACAGATACGCAGTATTTT.